This TCR beta chain was recovered during a study of cytomegalovirus exposure and HLA in healthy donors. At the level of the study: As an earlier analysis found, roughly 180 million T cells yielded 90 million to 140 million unique TCR beta sequences.

The ends lost 2 bases at V and 6 bases at J; junction bases unmatched: 10. The CDR3 extends over 16 amino acids. CDR1 is SGHRS, CDR2 YFSETQ, per germline. As for this clone: Antigen unknown.

Regarding the study as a whole: Reportedly, TCR beta sequences accurately predicted HLA-A and HLA-B alleles in most subjects.

13 Jbeta primers and 60 Vbeta primers were used for the PCR. Method: immunoSEQ multiplex PCR; TCRdb's copy keeps in-frame clones and lacks some. This table holds 150,000 to 200,000 clones, around 87% found once. The V and J genes are TRBV5-1 and TRBJ2-3; 9 bases line up with TRBD2. The TCR originated in a woman younger than 30 in good health and CMV-seronegative. Sequencing was done on a sample of PBMCs. In nucleotides, the CDR3 is TGCGCCAGCAGCTTATCGCCTAGCGGGGTTGGGGATACGCAGTATTTT. Amino acid sequence: CASSLSPSGVGDTQYF.